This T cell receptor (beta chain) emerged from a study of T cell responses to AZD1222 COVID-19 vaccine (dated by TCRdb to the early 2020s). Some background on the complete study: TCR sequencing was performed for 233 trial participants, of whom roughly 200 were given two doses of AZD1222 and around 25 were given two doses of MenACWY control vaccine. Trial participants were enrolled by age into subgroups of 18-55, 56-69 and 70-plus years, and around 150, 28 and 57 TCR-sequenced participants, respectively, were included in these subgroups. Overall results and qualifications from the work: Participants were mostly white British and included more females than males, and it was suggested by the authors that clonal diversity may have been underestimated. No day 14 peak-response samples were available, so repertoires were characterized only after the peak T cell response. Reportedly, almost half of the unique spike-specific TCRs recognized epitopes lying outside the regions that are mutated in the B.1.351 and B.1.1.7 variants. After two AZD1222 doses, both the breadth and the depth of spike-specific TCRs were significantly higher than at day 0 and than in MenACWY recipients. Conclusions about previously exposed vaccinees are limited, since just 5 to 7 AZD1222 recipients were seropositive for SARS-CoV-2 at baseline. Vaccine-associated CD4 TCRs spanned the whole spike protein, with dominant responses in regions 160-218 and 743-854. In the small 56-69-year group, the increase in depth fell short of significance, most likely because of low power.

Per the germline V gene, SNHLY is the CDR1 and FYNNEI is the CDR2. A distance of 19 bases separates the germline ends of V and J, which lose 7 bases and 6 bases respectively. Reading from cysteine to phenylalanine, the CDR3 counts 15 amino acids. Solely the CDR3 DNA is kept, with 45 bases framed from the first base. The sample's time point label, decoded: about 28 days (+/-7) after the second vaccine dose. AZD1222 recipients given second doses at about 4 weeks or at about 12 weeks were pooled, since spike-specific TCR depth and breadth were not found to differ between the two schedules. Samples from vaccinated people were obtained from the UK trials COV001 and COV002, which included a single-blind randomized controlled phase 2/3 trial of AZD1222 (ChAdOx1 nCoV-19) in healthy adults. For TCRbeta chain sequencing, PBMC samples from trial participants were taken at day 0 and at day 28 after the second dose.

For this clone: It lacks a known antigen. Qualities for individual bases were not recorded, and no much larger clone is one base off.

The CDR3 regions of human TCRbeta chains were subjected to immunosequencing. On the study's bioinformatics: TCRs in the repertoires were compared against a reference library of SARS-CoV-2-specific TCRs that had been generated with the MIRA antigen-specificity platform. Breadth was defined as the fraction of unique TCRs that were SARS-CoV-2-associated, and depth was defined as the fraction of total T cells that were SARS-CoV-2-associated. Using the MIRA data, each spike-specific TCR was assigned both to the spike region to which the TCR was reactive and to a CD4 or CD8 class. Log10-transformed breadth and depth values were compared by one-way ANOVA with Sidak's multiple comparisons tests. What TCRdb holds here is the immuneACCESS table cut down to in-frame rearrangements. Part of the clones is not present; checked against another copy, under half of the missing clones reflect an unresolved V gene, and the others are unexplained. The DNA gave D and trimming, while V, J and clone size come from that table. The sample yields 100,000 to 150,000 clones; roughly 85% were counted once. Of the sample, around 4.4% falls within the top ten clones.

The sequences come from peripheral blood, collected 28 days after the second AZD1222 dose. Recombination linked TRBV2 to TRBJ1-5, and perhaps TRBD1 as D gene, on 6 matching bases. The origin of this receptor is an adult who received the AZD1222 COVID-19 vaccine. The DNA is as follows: TGTGCCAGCAACAGGGACTGGGGGGCTGGTCAGCCCCAGCATTTT. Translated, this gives CASNRDWGAGQPQHF.